A single sample gave rise to the 19 T cell receptor beta chains below, sequenced in a study of OX40 agonist ivuxolimab in advanced cancers. The library was obtained by the immunoSEQ multiplex PCR assay. TCRdb retrieved this table from immuneACCESS and kept in-frame rearrangements only. Not all clones are present; in checked studies, unresolved V genes account for under half, and no reason is known for the remainder. Here the sample has some 100,000 clones; 90% occur a single time. Clones ranked in the top ten supply over 0.3% of the sample. Source: CD4+ or CD8+ T cells sorted from blood, taken in a trial of the OX40 agonist ivuxolimab. The receptors stem from an adult with an advanced solid tumor such as melanoma, head and neck, liver or kidney cancer.

The chain is built from TRBV7-2 and TRBJ2-1; 9 bases match TRBD2. The CDR3 runs 15 residues. The germline CDR1 and CDR2 sequences are SGHTA and FQGNSA. V trimming: 4 bases; J trimming: 7 bases; junction bases outside the gene matches: 8. CDR3 protein: CASSSLAGVGNEQFF. The CDR3 nucleotides are TGTGCCAGCAGCTCTTTAGCGGGAGTCGGAAATGAGCAGTTCTTC.

The rearrangement uses TRBV5-6 and TRBJ1-2; D unclear. This CDR3 is 18 amino acids long. Germline V gene data show CDR1 as SGHDT and CDR2 as YYEEEE. V was trimmed by 0 bases and J by 3 bases, leaving 21 bases between them. For the CDR3, the DNA is TGTGCCAGCAGCTTGGGACGGTCCGGGGTGAACATATACTATGGCTACACCTTC. It yields the protein CASSLGRSGVNIYYGYTF. The full variable domain, its missing parts supplied by reference TRBV5-6 and TRBJ1-2, is DAGVTQSPTHLIKTRGQQVTLRCSPKSGHDTVSWYQQALGQGPQFIFQYYEEEERQRGNFPDRFSGHQFPNYSSELNVNALLLGDSALYLCASSLGRSGVNIYYGYTFGSGTRLTVV.

The J gene is TRBJ2-1, the V gene TRBV6-5; D remains unclear. Germline V gives CDR1 MNHEY, CDR2 SVGAGI. The germline V and J ends were trimmed by 6 bases and 15 bases, with 24 bases remaining between them. CDR3 length: 14 residues. This chain's CDR3 is CASRPIHRYARPFF. CDR3 nucleotide sequence: TGTGCCAGCAGACCCATACATCGGTACGCCCGCCCGTTCTTC.

The rearrangement joins TRBV19 to TRBJ1-2; possibly TRBD1 for D (5 bases). Trimming took off 11 bases at V and 6 bases at J, with 19 bases between the two ends. The CDR3 runs 13 residues. In germline, CDR1 is LNHDA, CDR2 SQIVND (reference sequence). The CDR3: CASQETGPDGYTF. As DNA, the CDR3 is TGTGCCTCCCAGGAAACAGGACCGGATGGCTACACCTTC.

J is TRBJ2-1 and V is TRBV7-2; 10 bases fit TRBD2. Germline V CDR1 and CDR2: SGHTA, FQGNSA. V gave up 4 bases and J gave up 9 bases; unmatched junction bases: 12. The CDR3 spans 16 residues. The CDR3 DNA reads as TGTGCCAGCAGCTCGGGACTAGCGAAAGAGTTAGGTGAGCAGTTCTTC. Protein sequence: CASSSGLAKELGEQFF. Combining the CDR3 with reference TRBV7-2 and TRBJ2-1 gives the whole variable domain GAGVSQSPSNKVTEKGKDVELRCDPISGHTALYWYRQSLGQGLEFLIYFQGNSAPDKSGLPSDRFSAERTGGSVSTLTIQRTQQEDSAVYLCASSSGLAKELGEQFFGPGTRLTVL.

This chain connects TRBV2 to TRBJ2-7, with TRBD2 as a possible D gene (5 bases). Germline values: CDR1 SNHLY, CDR2 FYNNEI. This CDR3 contains 12 residues. V was trimmed by 8 bases and J by 4 bases, leaving 12 bases between them. The CDR3 nucleotides read TGTGCCAGCGGCGGGCAGATATACGAGCAGTACTTC. Residues: CASGGQIYEQYF.

This chain links TRBV5-1 with TRBJ2-5; 9 positions agree with TRBD1. The CDR3 runs to 15 residues. The V segment lost 5 bases and the J segment 4 bases; nucleotides outside the gene matches: 9. Germline V gene sequence: CDR1 SGHRS, CDR2 YFSETQ. Written as DNA, the CDR3 is TGCGCCAGCAGGTGGGGCGGACAGGGGAGAGAGACCCAGTACTTC. Translated, it gives CASRWGGQGRETQYF.

The chain links TRBV7-8 to TRBJ1-3; D is unresolved. V gave up 10 bases and J gave up 5 bases, with 12 bases separating them. Germline V gives CDR1 SGHVS, CDR2 FQNEAQ. CDR3 length: 12 residues. The CDR3 reads CATTPDRNTIYF. CDR3 DNA: TGTGCCACCACCCCGGATCGAAACACCATATATTTT.

This clone appeared a few times. The V call is TRBV7-9, the J call TRBJ2-7; TRBD1 matches at 7 bases. This CDR3 spans 13 amino acids. Germline loops: CDR1 SEHNR, CDR2 FQNEAQ (reference sequence). Trimming took 3 bases from V and 6 from J; bases not matched to a gene: 5. The CDR3 spells CASSLATGVEQYF. CDR3 coding DNA: TGTGCCAGCAGCTTGGCAACAGGGGTCGAGCAGTACTTC. Drawing the rest from reference TRBV7-9 and TRBJ2-7, the complete variable domain is DTGVSQNPRHKITKRGQNVTFRCDPISEHNRLYWYRQTLGQGPEFLTYFQNEAQLEKSRLLSDRFSAERPKGSFSTLEIQRTEQGDSAMYLCASSLATGVEQYFGPGTRLTVT.

This clone is a singleton in its sample. This chain's CDR3 is CAWIGPGDDEQYF. Written as DNA, the CDR3 is TGTGCCTGGATTGGGCCAGGGGACGACGAGCAGTACTTC. The chain employs TRBV30 and TRBJ2-7; tentative D call: TRBD1 (6 bases). The V end lost 4 bases, the J end lost 5 bases, and 15 bases lay between the germline ends. The CDR3 has 13 residues. Germline CDR1 is GTSNPN and CDR2 is SVGIG (reference sequence).

V usage is TRBV5-1 and J usage is TRBJ1-4; no reliable D call. The CDR3 spans 14 residues. V shed 5 bases and J shed 0 bases, with 8 bases lying between them. CDR1 SGHRS and CDR2 YFSETQ come from the germline V gene. In DNA, the CDR3 is TGCGCCAGCAGGCCCCTCCCAACTAATGAAAAACTGTTTTTT. Protein: CASRPLPTNEKLFF.

V usage is TRBV15 and J usage is TRBJ1-1, with D unresolved. CDR3 length: 15 amino acids. V dropped 3 bases and J dropped 0 bases, with 11 bases sitting between them. Germline CDR1 reads LNHNV; CDR2 reads YYDKDF (reference sequence). The CDR3 loop is CATSRIGQLNTEAFF. The CDR3 DNA is TGTGCCACCAGCAGGATCGGGCAGCTGAACACTGAAGCTTTCTTT.

With respect to this clone: The same CDR3 is also encoded by other DNA sequences in this sample. The chain joins TRBV27 to TRBJ2-7, with 7 bases lining up with TRBD2. Germline V gene data show CDR1 as MNHEY and CDR2 as SMNVEV (reference sequence). With 3 bases clipped from V and 2 bases from J, the junction kept 4 bases outside the gene matches. The CDR3 contains 14 residues. CDR3 sequence (DNA): TGTGCCAGCAGTTTGGGGAGGGGCGCCTACGAGCAGTACTTC. Residues: CASSLGRGAYEQYF.

J is TRBJ2-7 and V is TRBV29-1; the D gene is possibly TRBD1 (5 bases). V was pared by 2 bases and J by 7 bases, with 15 bases between. This CDR3 is built from 13 residues. Germline V gives CDR1 SQVTM, CDR2 ANQGSEA. In DNA, the CDR3 is TGCAGCGTTGAAAAGGGGTCGATGGGGGAGCAGTACTTC. It encodes CSVEKGSMGEQYF.

This clone was detected only a few times. The rearrangement links TRBV6-1 to TRBJ2-1, with TRBD2 as a possible D gene (5 bases). Germline CDR1 and CDR2: MNHNS and SASEGT. The CDR3 totals 11 residues. V lost 7 bases and J 10 bases, leaving 11 bases between the germline ends. The DNA of the CDR3 is TGTGCCAGCACCGAAAGGAGGGAGCAGTTCTTC. Translated: CASTERREQFF.

V and J are TRBV6-1 and TRBJ1-5; tentatively, D is TRBD1 (5 bases). The V gene's germline CDR1 is MNHNS and CDR2 SASEGT. The ends were cut back, 1 base at V and 2 bases at J, with 12 bases in the middle. The CDR3 sequence is 16 residues long. The CDR3: CASSEVGGEGNQPQHF. The DNA of the CDR3 is TGTGCCAGCAGTGAAGTTGGGGGGGAGGGCAATCAGCCCCAGCATTTT.

The chain has TRBV19 and TRBJ1-3; D is uncertain. Trimming pared 10 bases from V and 0 bases from J, leaving 10 bases between. The CDR3 length is 13 residues. Germline V gene sequence: CDR1 LNHDA, CDR2 SQIVND (reference sequence). The CDR3 reads CATSRFSGNTIYF. CDR3 nucleotides: TGTGCCACCTCAAGATTCTCTGGAAACACCATATATTTT.

The V gene is TRBV18, the J gene TRBJ2-1; TRBD1 or TRBD2 may be the D gene (5 bases each). Trimming removed 5 bases at V and 6 bases at J, with 20 bases between. CDR1 and CDR2 (germline): KGHSH, LQKENI. The CDR3 is made up of 16 amino acids. The DNA for the CDR3 is TGTGCCAGCTCAACGACCGGGACCCAATCCCTCAATGAGCAGTTCTTC. The encoded protein is CASSTTGTQSLNEQFF.

The V call is TRBV7-8, the J call TRBJ1-2; TRBD1 agrees at 7 bases. The CDR3 sequence is 14 residues long. Germline V gene sequence: CDR1 SGHVS, CDR2 FQNEAQ. J gave up 6 bases and V 2 bases, and 6 bases lay outside the gene matches. This CDR3 reads CASSLRQGGDGYTF. The CDR3 DNA sequence: TGTGCCAGCAGCTTAAGACAGGGTGGGGATGGCTACACCTTC. The whole variable domain, filled in from reference TRBV7-8 and TRBJ1-2, reads GAGVSQSPRYKVAKRGQDVALRCDPISGHVSLFWYQQALGQGPEFLTYFQNEAQLDKSGLPSDRFFAERPEGSVSTLKIQRTQQEDSAVYLCASSLRQGGDGYTFGSGTRLTVV.